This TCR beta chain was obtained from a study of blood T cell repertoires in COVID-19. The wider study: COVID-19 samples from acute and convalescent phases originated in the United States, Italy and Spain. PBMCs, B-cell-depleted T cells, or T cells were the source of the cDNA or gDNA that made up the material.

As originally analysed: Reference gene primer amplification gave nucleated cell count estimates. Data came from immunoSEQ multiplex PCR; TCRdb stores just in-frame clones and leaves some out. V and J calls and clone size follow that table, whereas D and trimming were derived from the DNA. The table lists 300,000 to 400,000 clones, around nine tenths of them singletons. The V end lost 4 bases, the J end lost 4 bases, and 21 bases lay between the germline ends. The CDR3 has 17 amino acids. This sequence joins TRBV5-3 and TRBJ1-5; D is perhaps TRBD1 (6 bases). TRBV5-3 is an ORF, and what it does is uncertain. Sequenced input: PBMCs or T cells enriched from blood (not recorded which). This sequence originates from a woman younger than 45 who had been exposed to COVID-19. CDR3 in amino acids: CARSLVLGRGDNQPQHF. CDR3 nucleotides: TGTGCCAGAAGCCTCGTTTTGGGCAGGGGAGATAATCAGCCCCAGCATTTT.